This TCR beta chain is from a study of blood T cell repertoires in COVID-19. Across the whole study: COVID-19 samples collected from the United States, Italy and Spain covered acute and convalescent phases.

CDR3 length equals 19 residues. Only in-frame clones appear in the TCRdb table, and some are missing; sequencing was by immunoSEQ multiplex PCR. The data hold approximately 220,000 clones, with roughly 80% observed a single time. The V gene is TRBV21-1, the J gene TRBJ1-6; the table's D gene call, TRBD1, was not cross checked with the DNA. TRBV21-1 is listed as a pseudogene. Sequencing used peripheral blood. This receptor was taken from a woman over 75 with acute or convalescent COVID-19. CDR3 DNA: TGTGCCAGCAGCAAAGCCGACAGGGAGGCTGTTTCTTATAATTCACCCCTCCACTTT. Its protein is CASSKADREAVSYNSPLHF.